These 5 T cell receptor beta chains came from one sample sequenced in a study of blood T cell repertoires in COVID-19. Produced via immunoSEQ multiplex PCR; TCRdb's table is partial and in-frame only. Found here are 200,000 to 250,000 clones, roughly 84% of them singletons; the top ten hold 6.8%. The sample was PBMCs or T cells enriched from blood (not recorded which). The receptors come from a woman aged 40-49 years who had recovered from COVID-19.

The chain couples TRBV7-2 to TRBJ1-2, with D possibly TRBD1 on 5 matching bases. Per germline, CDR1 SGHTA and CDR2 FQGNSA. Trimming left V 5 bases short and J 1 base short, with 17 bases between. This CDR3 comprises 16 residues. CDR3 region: CASSPRGHGRNYGYTF. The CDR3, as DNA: TGTGCCAGCAGCCCCAGAGGACACGGTCGTAACTATGGCTACACCTTC.

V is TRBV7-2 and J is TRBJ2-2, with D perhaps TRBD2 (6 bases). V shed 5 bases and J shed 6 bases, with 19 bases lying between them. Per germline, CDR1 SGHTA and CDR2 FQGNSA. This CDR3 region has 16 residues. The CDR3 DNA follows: TGTGCCAGCAGCCCTACTCAGCGGGTTTCGGCCGGGGAGCTGTTTTTT. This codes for CASSPTQRVSAGELFF.

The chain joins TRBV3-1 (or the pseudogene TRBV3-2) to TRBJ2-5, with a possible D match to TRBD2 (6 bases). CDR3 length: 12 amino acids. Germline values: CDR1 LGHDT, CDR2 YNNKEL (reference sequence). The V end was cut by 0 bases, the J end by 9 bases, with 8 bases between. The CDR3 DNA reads TGTGCCAGCAGCCAAGATGGGGGGTCCCAGTACTTC. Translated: CASSQDGGSQYF.

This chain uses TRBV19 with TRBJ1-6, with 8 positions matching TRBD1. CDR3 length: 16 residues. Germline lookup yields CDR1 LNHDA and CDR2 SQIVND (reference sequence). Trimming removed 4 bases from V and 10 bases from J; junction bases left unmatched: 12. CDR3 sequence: CASSTHADREGSPLHF. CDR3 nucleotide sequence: TGTGCCAGTAGTACTCACGCGGACAGGGAAGGATCACCCCTCCACTTT.

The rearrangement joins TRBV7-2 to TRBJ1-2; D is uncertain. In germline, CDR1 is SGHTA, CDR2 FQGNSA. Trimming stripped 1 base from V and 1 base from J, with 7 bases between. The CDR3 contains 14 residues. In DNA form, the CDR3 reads TGTGCCAGCAGCTTAGGGTCAGTTAACTATGGCTACACCTTC. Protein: CASSLGSVNYGYTF.